Listed below are T cell receptor beta chains from one sample, sequenced in a study of untreated major depressive disorder. Assay: immunoSEQ multiplex PCR; the TCRdb copy retains only in-frame clones and omits some. The sample has fewer than 30,000 clones, around 90% seen once. The sequenced sample was CD4+ T cells from PBMCs. The source of these receptors is a woman in her 30s with major depressive disorder. Both conserved end residues are part of each CDR3. The order of the fields is V gene, D gene, J gene, clone size, CDR3 protein, CDR3 DNA. A D gene is named only where the DNA matches it firmly. Rows may omit the clone size; those that give it use once, few, many or a size class.

TRBV5-4	TRBD2	TRBJ2-3	NA	CASSWGGGQADTQYF	TGTGCCAGCAGCTGGGGGGGAGGGCAAGCAGATACGCAGTATTTT
TRBV28	NA	TRBJ2-3	NA	CASSFALAKDTQYF	TGTGCCAGCAGTTTCGCGCTAGCGAAAGATACGCAGTATTTT
TRBV7-3	NA	TRBJ2-1	NA	CASRAEGSNEQFF	TGTGCCAGCAGGGCGGAGGGCTCCAATGAGCAGTTCTTC
TRBV6-1	NA	TRBJ2-7	NA	CASSPWTYDEQYF	TGTGCCAGCAGTCCCTGGACTTACGACGAGCAGTACTTC
TRBV4-1	NA	TRBJ1-1	once	CASSPPGAMNTEAFF	TGCGCCAGCAGCCCCCCGGGGGCAATGAACACTGAAGCTTTCTTT
TRBV6-6	TRBD2	TRBJ2-7	NA	CASKRGSSYEQYF	TGTGCCTCTAAGCGGGGCAGCTCCTACGAGCAGTACTTC
TRBV7-2	NA	TRBJ1-5	NA	CASSLFGGQPQHF	TGTGCCAGCAGCTTATTTGGGGGGCAGCCCCAGCATTTT
TRBV12-5	TRBD2	TRBJ2-2	NA	CASGLPAGGPGGELFF	TGTGCTAGTGGTCTCCCAGCGGGAGGGCCCGGCGGGGAGCTGTTTTTT
TRBV2	TRBD2	TRBJ2-5	once	CASIFGLAGYKETQYF	TGTGCCAGCATCTTTGGACTAGCGGGATATAAGGAGACCCAGTACTTC
TRBV2	TRBD1	TRBJ1-4	NA	CASSGVRGQGFEKLFF	TGTGCCAGCAGCGGAGTGAGGGGACAGGGGTTTGAAAAACTGTTTTTT
TRBV29-1	TRBD1	TRBJ1-1	NA	CSARTGGNTEAFF	TGCAGCGCCAGGACAGGGGGGAACACTGAAGCTTTCTTT
TRBV7-9	TRBD2	TRBJ2-7	once	CASSGLAGVGYEQYF	TGTGCCAGCAGCGGGCTAGCGGGAGTAGGATACGAGCAGTACTTC
TRBV5-1	NA	TRBJ2-2	NA	CASSLSVPLGTGELFF	TGCGCCAGCAGCTTGAGCGTTCCCCTAGGCACCGGGGAGCTGTTTTTT
TRBV27	TRBD2	TRBJ2-1	NA	CASSFTGRAYNEQFF	TGTGCCAGCAGTTTCACGGGGAGGGCCTACAATGAGCAGTTCTTC
TRBV18	TRBD1	TRBJ2-7	NA	CASSPGTGDYEQYF	TGTGCCAGCTCACCTGGGACAGGGGACTACGAGCAGTACTTC
TRBV4-1	NA	TRBJ2-1	NA	CASSPLVMRSSYNEQFF	TGCGCCAGCAGCCCCCTCGTGATGAGGAGCTCCTACAATGAGCAGTTCTTC
TRBV28	TRBD2	TRBJ2-7	NA	CASTPRGRGYEQYF	TGTGCCAGCACCCCACGAGGGAGGGGCTACGAGCAGTACTTC
TRBV5-6	NA	TRBJ2-1	NA	CASSLRGLSSYNEQFF	TGTGCCAGCAGCTTGCGGGGGCTGAGCTCCTACAATGAGCAGTTCTTC
TRBV5-1	NA	TRBJ2-2	NA	CASSLNTGELFF	TGCGCCAGCAGCTTGAACACCGGGGAGCTGTTTTTT
TRBV7-9	NA	TRBJ1-5	NA	CASSLEGSQPQHF	TGTGCCAGCAGCTTAGAGGGGTCCCAGCCCCAGCATTTT
TRBV29-1	TRBD1	TRBJ1-1	NA	CSVDGTGDRTEAFF	TGCAGCGTTGATGGGACAGGGGACCGCACTGAAGCTTTCTTT
TRBV5-6	NA	TRBJ2-5	NA	CASSLGKQETQYF	TGTGCCAGCAGCTTGGGTAAACAAGAGACCCAGTACTTC
TRBV7-3	TRBD1	TRBJ2-1	NA	CASSLGIKGAEQFF	TGTGCCAGCAGCTTAGGCATTAAGGGGGCCGAGCAGTTCTTC
TRBV6-5	NA	TRBJ1-1	NA	CASTMSGGGTEAFF	TGTGCCAGCACCATGTCGGGGGGCGGCACTGAAGCTTTCTTT
TRBV28	TRBD2	TRBJ2-5	once	CASSGLAGARETQYF	TGTGCCAGCAGTGGACTAGCGGGAGCTCGGGAGACCCAGTACTTC
TRBV9	NA	TRBJ2-7	NA	CASSQGMGQGRIYEQYF	TGTGCCAGCAGCCAAGGGATGGGGCAGGGGAGAATTTACGAGCAGTACTTC
TRBV5-6	NA	TRBJ1-5	NA	CASSFFRGKGDQPQHF	TGTGCCAGCAGCTTCTTCCGGGGAAAAGGGGATCAGCCCCAGCATTTT
TRBV15	NA	TRBJ2-3	few	CATRRGSTDTQYF	TGTGCCACCAGGAGGGGGAGCACAGATACGCAGTATTTT
TRBV5-1	NA	TRBJ2-2	NA	CASSSDRITGELFF	TGCGCCAGCAGCTCAGACAGGATCACCGGGGAGCTGTTTTTT
TRBV27	TRBD1	TRBJ1-1	NA	CASSLEGQGAEAFF	TGTGCCAGCAGTTTAGAAGGACAGGGGGCTGAAGCTTTCTTT
TRBV29-1	NA	TRBJ1-3	few	CSGRGNGNTIYF	TGCAGCGGAAGGGGAAATGGAAACACCATATATTTT
TRBV27	NA	TRBJ1-3	NA	CASSNRPPYSGNTIYF	TGTGCCAGCAGTAACAGGCCTCCCTACTCTGGAAACACCATATATTTT
TRBV7-9	NA	TRBJ2-7	NA	CASSLNGDPSYEQYF	TGTGCCAGCAGCTTAAACGGGGACCCCTCCTACGAGCAGTACTTC
TRBV6-5	NA	TRBJ2-5	NA	CASSSWGVETQYF	TGTGCCAGCAGTTCCTGGGGGGTAGAGACCCAGTACTTC
TRBV6-5	NA	TRBJ2-1	NA	CASSLSPRLDYNEQFF	TGTGCCAGCAGTTTAAGTCCCCGACTTGACTACAATGAGCAGTTCTTC